These 26 T cell receptor beta chains share one sample of origin, sequenced in a study of identical twins. TCRdb reanalysed the 5' RACE reads using MiXCR and keeps one entry per CDR3 protein. Of 700,000 or so distinct CDR3 sequences listed, approximately 9% are singletons. The sample was also linked to a second study, of yellow fever vaccine responses in identical twins.

The specimen sequenced was PBMCs. All receptors come from a woman between 18 and 29 years old in good health.

A few counts support this clonotype. The chain recombines TRBV19 with TRBJ2-5; 7 bases agree with TRBD1. In germline, CDR1 is LNHDA, CDR2 SQIVND (reference sequence). Germline trimming cut 3 bases from V and 2 bases from J; bases unmatched to any gene: 6. The CDR3 covers 15 residues. CDR3 region: CASSMFGTEQETQYF. DNA of the CDR3: TGTGCCAGTAGTATGTTCGGGACAGAACAAGAGACCCAGTACTTC.

Ten or more counts support this clonotype. CDR3 sequence (DNA): TGTGCCAGCAGTCGAGGGGGCATGAACACTGAAGCTTTCTTT. It translates to CASSRGGMNTEAFF. This sequence joins TRBV25-1 and TRBJ1-1; 7 bases fit TRBD1. The CDR3 spans 14 residues. In germline, CDR1 is MGHDK, CDR2 SYGVNS. Trimming took 5 bases from V and 0 from J; bases not matched to a gene: 3. Supplemented by reference TRBV25-1 and TRBJ1-1, the full variable domain reads EADIYQTPRYLVIGTGKKITLECSQTMGHDKMYWYQQDPGMELHLIHYSYGVNSTEKGDLSSESTVSRIRTEHFPLTLESARPSHTSQYLCASSRGGMNTEAFFGQGTRLTVV.

This clonotype turned up a few times. J is TRBJ2-7 and V is TRBV12-3 or TRBV12-4; D might be TRBD1 (5 bases). The CDR3 sequence is 16 residues long. Trimming removed 7 bases at V and 2 bases at J, with 21 bases between. The chain's CDR3 is CASNPQTDTFPYEQYF. CDR3 bases: TGTGCCAGCAATCCTCAGACAGACACCTTTCCCTACGAGCAGTACTTC.

This clonotype has a handful of counts. J is TRBJ2-5 and V is TRBV7-2, with 9 bases that match TRBD1. The J segment lost 4 bases and the V segment lost 1 base, leaving 7 bases of the junction unmatched. Germline lookup yields CDR1 SGHTA and CDR2 FQGNSA. The CDR3 is made up of 16 amino acids. CDR3 DNA sequence: TGTGCCAGCAGCTTAGAGGGACAGGGTCGTCGAGAGACCCAGTACTTC. This translates into CASSLEGQGRRETQYF.

V and J are TRBV30 and TRBJ2-1, with no clear D. The CDR3 loop spans 11 amino acids. Germline V gene data show CDR1 as GTSNPN and CDR2 as SVGIG (reference sequence). V lost 5 bases, J lost 4 bases, and 6 bases lay in between. The CDR3, as DNA: TGTGCCTGGCGCCCTTACAATGAGCAGTTCTTC. Translated: CAWRPYNEQFF. Looking up the rest from reference TRBV30 and TRBJ2-1 gives the full variable domain: SQTIHQWPATLVQPVGSPLSLECTVEGTSNPNLYWYRQAAGRGLQLLFYSVGIGQISSEVPQNLSASRPQDRQFILSSKKLLLSDSGFYLCAWRPYNEQFFGPGTRLTVL.

This clonotype was picked up many times. The rearrangement uses TRBV20-1 and TRBJ2-5; a weak D match, TRBD2 (6 bases). Trimming left V 3 bases short and J 2 bases short, with 16 bases between. Germline-derived CDR1 and CDR2 are DFQATT and SNEGSKA (reference sequence). The CDR3 consists of 15 residues. The CDR3: CSASQVSGAQETQYF. The CDR3 bases are TGCAGTGCTAGCCAGGTTAGCGGAGCTCAAGAGACCCAGTACTTC.

The chain combines TRBV5-1 with TRBJ1-1; D is uncertain. Per the germline V gene, CDR1 is SGHRS and CDR2 is YFSETQ. The CDR3 runs to 13 residues. Trimming removed 4 bases at V and 1 base at J, with 8 bases between. CDR3 nucleotides: TGCGCCAGCAGCGCGGATGCGAACACTGAAGCTTTCTTT. It yields the protein CASSADANTEAFF.

The chain employs TRBV30 and TRBJ2-3, with 10 bases that match TRBD2. The CDR3 length is 14 residues. Trimming at V came to 6 bases and at J to 1 base, leaving 4 bases not matched to a gene. The germline gives CDR1 GTSNPN, CDR2 SVGIG (reference sequence). Here the CDR3 DNA reads TGTGCCTGTCCAGCGGGGGGGGGCACAGATACGCAGTATTTT. This sequence encodes CACPAGGGTDTQYF.

CDR3 bases: TGTGCCACCAGCAGAGTCGGTAGCGCGAGCGATGAGCAGTTCTTC. It translates to CATSRVGSASDEQFF. The chain employs TRBV15 and TRBJ2-1; the D gene is possibly TRBD2 (5 bases). Per germline, CDR1 LNHNV and CDR2 YYDKDF (reference sequence). The CDR3 is 15 residues long. V lost 1 base and J lost 8, with 15 bases in between.

Notes on this clonotype: One end of the junction is discordant with germline, which a read error may explain. The V and J genes are TRBV6-1 and TRBJ2-5; no definite D call. Per germline, CDR1 MNHNS and CDR2 SASEGT. The CDR3 is 13 residues long. In DNA form, the CDR3 reads TGTGCCAGCAGTATAGGACCCCAAGAGACCCAGCACTTC. Translating gives CASSIGPQETQHF.

In its sample, this clonotype was seen many times. J is TRBJ2-3 and V is TRBV9, with no clear D. Trimming stripped 0 bases from V and 1 base from J, with 9 bases between. CDR1 is SGDLS, CDR2 YYNGEE, per germline. CDR3 length: 15 amino acids. The CDR3 sequence: CASSVVPSGTDTQYF. Written as DNA, the CDR3 is TGTGCCAGCAGCGTAGTACCTAGTGGCACAGATACGCAGTATTTT.

This clonotype has a handful of counts. V is TRBV18 and J is TRBJ2-7; perhaps D is TRBD1 or TRBD2 (5 bases each). This CDR3 has 14 amino acids. The V and J ends lost 5 bases and 3 bases respectively, with 14 bases between them. Germline V gene sequence: CDR1 KGHSH, CDR2 LQKENI. The CDR3 bases are TGTGCCAGCTCAGACCGGGACGGCCTCTACGAGCAGTACTTC. It codes for CASSDRDGLYEQYF.

The chain couples TRBV5-6 to TRBJ2-6, with TRBD1 identical over 8 bases. Germline assignment: CDR1 SGHDT and CDR2 YYEEEE. The CDR3 totals 15 residues. Trimming removed 6 bases from V and 2 bases from J; junction bases left unmatched: 4. CDR3 amino acids: CASTQDRAGANVLTF. In DNA form, the CDR3 reads TGTGCCAGCACCCAGGACAGGGCTGGGGCCAACGTCCTGACTTTC.

This clonotype was counted between two and nine times. The chain combines TRBV12-3 or TRBV12-4 with TRBJ1-1; D not certain. The CDR3 runs 13 residues. The V and J ends lost 2 bases and 3 bases respectively, with 7 bases between them. The CDR3 DNA follows: TGTGCCAGCAGTTTATTCCAGGACACTGAAGCTTTCTTT. Amino acids: CASSLFQDTEAFF.

This clonotype was counted between two and nine times. V is TRBV5-6 and J is TRBJ2-2, with D maybe TRBD1 (6 bases). The CDR3 is 14 residues long. Germline V gives CDR1 SGHDT, CDR2 YYEEEE. The V end was cut by 3 bases, the J end by 6 bases, with 12 bases between. Here the CDR3 reads CASSWGRPPGELFF. The CDR3, as DNA: TGTGCCAGCAGCTGGGGGCGTCCTCCCGGGGAGCTGTTTTTT.

This clonotype was counted a few times. The V call is TRBV6-1, the J call TRBJ2-6; D unclear. Germline CDR1 reads MNHNS; CDR2 reads SASEGT. The CDR3 consists of 14 residues. Trimming took off 6 bases at V and 2 bases at J, with 8 bases between the two ends. The CDR3: CASRDGPGANVLTF. In nucleotides, the CDR3 is TGTGCCAGCAGGGATGGGCCTGGGGCCAACGTCCTGACTTTC.

This clonotype has only a few counts. This chain joins TRBV7-9 and TRBJ2-5; TRBD2 matches at 10 bases. Germline values: CDR1 SEHNR, CDR2 FQNEAQ (reference sequence). This CDR3 is 17 amino acids long. The ends lost 7 bases at V and 1 base at J; junction bases unmatched: 12. The CDR3 region is CASTALAGDTPQETQYF. CDR3 sequence (DNA): TGTGCCAGCACCGCCCTAGCGGGAGATACACCCCAAGAGACCCAGTACTTC.

This clonotype was counted only a few times. The V gene is TRBV10-3, the J gene TRBJ2-5; D uncertain. Trimming took off 10 bases at V and 3 bases at J, with 21 bases between the two ends. CDR3 size: 15 residues. In germline, CDR1 is ENHRY, CDR2 SYGVKD. The CDR3 coding sequence is TGTGCCACCGCTCCTCCTTCCAACGGAGAAGAGACCCAGTACTTC. It yields the protein CATAPPSNGEETQYF.

This clonotype has at least ten counts. The chain carries TRBV7-2 and TRBJ2-7, with 7 bases aligning to TRBD2. The CDR3 runs 15 residues. The germline CDR1 and CDR2 sequences are SGHTA and FQGNSA. Germline trimming cut 3 bases from V and 3 bases from J; bases unmatched to any gene: 8. The CDR3 DNA reads as TGTGCCAGCAGCTTCCTCCGGGACTACAACTACGAGCAGTACTTC. Amino acid sequence: CASSFLRDYNYEQYF.

The J gene is TRBJ2-7, the V gene TRBV6-2 or TRBV6-3; TRBD1 matches at 8 bases. This CDR3 region has 13 residues. V gave up 4 bases and J gave up 6 bases; unmatched junction bases: 5. The germline gives CDR1 MNHEY, CDR2 SVGEGT. Written as DNA, the CDR3 is TGTGCCAGCAGTTCAAGGACAGGGCGCGAGCAGTACTTC. Translation: CASSSRTGREQYF.

V usage is TRBV12-3 or TRBV12-4 and J usage is TRBJ2-1; D perhaps matches TRBD2 (6 bases). The CDR3 extends over 15 amino acids. Trimming cost V 3 bases and J 8 bases, with 17 bases left between them. This CDR3 reads CASSLRVSWEDEQFF. The CDR3 nucleotides read TGTGCCAGCAGTTTGAGGGTATCGTGGGAGGATGAGCAGTTCTTC.

This chain links TRBV2 with TRBJ1-1, with D hard to call. V was trimmed by 5 bases and J by 3 bases, leaving 10 bases between them. The CDR3 runs 13 residues. CDR1 and CDR2 (germline): SNHLY, FYNNEI. As DNA, the CDR3 is TGTGCCAGCAGTTTACAGATAGACACTGAAGCTTTCTTT. Protein product: CASSLQIDTEAFF.

This rearrangement joins TRBV29-1 to TRBJ2-7; D not certain. Germline assignment: CDR1 SQVTM and CDR2 ANQGSEA. The CDR3 loop spans 12 amino acids. CDR3 nucleotide sequence: TGCAACCGACCCGCAGCCTCCTACGAGCAGTACTTC. Translating gives CNRPAASYEQYF.

This clonotype came up a few times. CDR3 sequence (DNA): TGCGCCAGCAGCCAAGATCGTGCGCGGGGAATGTACGAGCAGTACTTC. Protein sequence: CASSQDRARGMYEQYF. V is TRBV4-3 and J is TRBJ2-7, with a possible D match to TRBD2 (6 bases). The ends were cut back, 0 bases at V and 4 bases at J, with 16 bases in the middle. The CDR3 covers 16 residues. CDR1 is LGHNA, CDR2 YSLEER, per germline.

The chain is built from TRBV7-2 and TRBJ2-3, with 9 bases identical to TRBD1. The CDR3 spans 15 residues. Germline V gene lookup returns CDR1 SGHTA and CDR2 FQGNSA. J gave up 4 bases and V 6 bases, and 8 bases lay outside the gene matches. The CDR3 DNA follows: TGTGCCAGCAGGGACCGGGACAGGGTTGCAGATACGCAGTATTTT. This encodes CASRDRDRVADTQYF.

This chain connects TRBV28 to TRBJ1-2; TRBD1 matches 7 bases. Trimming at V came to 6 bases and at J to 6 bases, leaving 7 bases not matched to a gene. Germline values: CDR1 MDHEN, CDR2 SYDVKM. CDR3 length equals 13 residues. This chain's CDR3 is CASSLGQVNGYTF. CDR3 bases: TGTGCCAGCAGCCTTGGACAGGTTAATGGCTACACCTTC.